Listed below are T cell receptor beta chains from one sample, sequenced in a study of blood T cell repertoires in COVID-19. Produced via immunoSEQ multiplex PCR; TCRdb's table is partial and in-frame only. The sample has around 95,000 clones; roughly nine tenths are singletons. The sequencing input was peripheral blood. The receptor source for this set is a man in his fifties with acute or convalescent COVID-19. CDR3s include the opening cysteine and the closing phenylalanine or tryptophan.

CDR3 protein: CASSGRRQGPAYNEQFF
V gene: TRBV5-4

CDR3 protein: CASTYERTGYPYSNQPQHF
V gene: TRBV27

CDR3 protein: CASSQDRGKGYTF
V gene: TRBV14

CDR3 protein: CASSIGVAGGQDEQYF
V gene: TRBV19

CDR3 protein: CASTQPGGTEAFF
V gene: TRBV3-1/TRBV3-2

CDR3 protein: CASGPRDPTGIGETQYF
V gene: TRBV12-5

CDR3 protein: CASSLGEGFAYEQYF
V gene: TRBV7-9

CDR3 protein: CASSLADRGTEAFF
V gene: TRBV5-1

CDR3 protein: CASSSGQGEASGYTF
V gene: TRBV5-1

CDR3 protein: CASSWTSGNTGELFF
V gene: TRBV5-1

CDR3 protein: CASSEGDAYEQYF
V gene: TRBV10-2

CDR3 protein: CASRPGAGGYNEQFF
V gene: TRBV3-1/TRBV3-2

CDR3 protein: CASSYSPDSYEQYF
V gene: TRBV6-2/TRBV6-3

CDR3 protein: CASTLDGEDGYTF
V gene: TRBV6-6

CDR3 protein: CATSRTGVEETQYF
V gene: TRBV15

CDR3 protein: CASSYDRVYEQYF
V gene: TRBV6-6

CDR3 protein: CASTTHGFRGTQPQHF
V gene: TRBV19

CDR3 protein: CSVVETADYGYTF
V gene: TRBV29-1

CDR3 protein: CASSQGTGLAGGYTF
V gene: TRBV6-5

CDR3 protein: CASSQHPGQKYTEAFF
V gene: TRBV3-1/TRBV3-2

CDR3 protein: CASSLYRDSSGNTIYF
V gene: TRBV7-6

CDR3 protein: CASSWGGMNTEAFF
V gene: TRBV19

CDR3 protein: CASRSADLLYGYTF
V gene: TRBV6-5

CDR3 protein: CATSDSWDSYGYTF
V gene: TRBV24-1